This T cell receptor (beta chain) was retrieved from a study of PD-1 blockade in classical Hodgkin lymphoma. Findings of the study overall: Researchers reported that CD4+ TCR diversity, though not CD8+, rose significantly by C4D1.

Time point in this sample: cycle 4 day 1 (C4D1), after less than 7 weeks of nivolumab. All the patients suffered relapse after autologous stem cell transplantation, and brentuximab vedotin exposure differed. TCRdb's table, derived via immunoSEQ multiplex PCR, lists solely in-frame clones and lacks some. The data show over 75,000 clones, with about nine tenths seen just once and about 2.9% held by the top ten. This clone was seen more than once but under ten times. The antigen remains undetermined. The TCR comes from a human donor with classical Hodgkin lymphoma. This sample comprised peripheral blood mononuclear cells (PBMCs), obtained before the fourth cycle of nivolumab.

The CDR3 protein is CASSEGTEAFF. The CDR3 DNA reads TGCGCCAGCAGTGAGGGTACTGAAGCTTTCTTT. The chain recombines TRBV10-2 with TRBJ1-1; D is ambiguous. This CDR3 has 11 residues. Deletions cut 2 bases from V and 5 bases from J, with 3 bases between. CDR1 and CDR2 (germline): WSHSY, SAAADI.